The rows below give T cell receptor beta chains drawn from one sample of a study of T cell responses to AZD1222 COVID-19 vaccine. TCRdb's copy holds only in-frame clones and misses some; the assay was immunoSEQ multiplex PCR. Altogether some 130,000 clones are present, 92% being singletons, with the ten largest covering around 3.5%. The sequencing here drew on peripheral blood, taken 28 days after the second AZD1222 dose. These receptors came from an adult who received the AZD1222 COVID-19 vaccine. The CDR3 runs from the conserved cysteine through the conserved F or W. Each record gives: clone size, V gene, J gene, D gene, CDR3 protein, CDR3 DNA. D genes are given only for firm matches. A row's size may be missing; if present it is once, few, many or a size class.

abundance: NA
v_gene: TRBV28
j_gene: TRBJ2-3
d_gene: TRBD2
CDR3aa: CASSPTSGSTDTQYF
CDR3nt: TGTGCCAGCAGCCCGACTAGCGGAAGCACAGATACGCAGTATTTT

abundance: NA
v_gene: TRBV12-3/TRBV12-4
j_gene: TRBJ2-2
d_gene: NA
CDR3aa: CASSLRDTGELFF
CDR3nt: TGTGCCAGCAGTTTAAGGGATACCGGGGAGCTGTTTTTT

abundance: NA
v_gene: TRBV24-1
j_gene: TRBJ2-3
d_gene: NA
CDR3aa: CATTGADSSTDTQYF
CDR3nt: TGTGCCACGACGGGGGCGGATTCTAGCACAGATACGCAGTATTTT

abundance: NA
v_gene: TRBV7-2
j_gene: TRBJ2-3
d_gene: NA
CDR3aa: CASSLGWGTSTDTQYF
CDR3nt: TGTGCCAGCAGCTTAGGCTGGGGGACTAGCACAGATACGCAGTATTTT

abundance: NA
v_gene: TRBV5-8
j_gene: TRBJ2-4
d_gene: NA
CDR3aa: CASSTGLAKNIQYF
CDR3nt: TGTGCCAGCAGCACAGGGTTAGCCAAAAACATTCAGTACTTC

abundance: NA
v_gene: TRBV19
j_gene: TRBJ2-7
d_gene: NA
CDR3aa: CASSIAGGYEQYF
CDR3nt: TGTGCCAGTAGTATTGCAGGAGGCTACGAGCAGTACTTC

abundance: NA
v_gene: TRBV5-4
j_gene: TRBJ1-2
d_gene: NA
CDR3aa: CASSLVGLDYGYTF
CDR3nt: TGTGCCAGCAGCTTGGTAGGGTTAGACTATGGCTACACCTTC

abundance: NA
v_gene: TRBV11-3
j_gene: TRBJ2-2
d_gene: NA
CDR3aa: CASSLDVAGELFF
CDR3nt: TGTGCCAGCAGCTTAGATGTTGCCGGGGAGCTGTTTTTT

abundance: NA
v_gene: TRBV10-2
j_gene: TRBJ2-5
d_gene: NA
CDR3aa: CASRLGQTQETQYF
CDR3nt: TGCGCCAGCCGCCTCGGACAGACCCAAGAGACCCAGTACTTC

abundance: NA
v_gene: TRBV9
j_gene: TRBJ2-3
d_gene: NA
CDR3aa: CASSVGGTDTQYF
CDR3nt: TGTGCCAGCAGCGTTGGCGGGACAGATACGCAGTATTTT

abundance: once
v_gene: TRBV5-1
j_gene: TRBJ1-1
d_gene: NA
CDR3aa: CASSTGPRGNTEAFF
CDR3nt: TGCGCCAGCAGCACGGGACCCCGGGGAAACACTGAAGCTTTCTTT

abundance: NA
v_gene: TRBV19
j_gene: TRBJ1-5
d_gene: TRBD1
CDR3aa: CASRSGTGPNQPQHF
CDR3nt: TGTGCCAGTAGGTCGGGGACAGGGCCTAATCAGCCCCAGCATTTT

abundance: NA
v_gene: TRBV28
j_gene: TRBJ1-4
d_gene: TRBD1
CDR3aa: CASSLTGTGGEKLFF
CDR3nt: TGTGCCAGCAGTCTGACCGGGACAGGGGGGGAAAAACTGTTTTTT

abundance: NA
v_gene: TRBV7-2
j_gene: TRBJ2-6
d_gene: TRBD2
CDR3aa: CASSLSLAAGANVLTF
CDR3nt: TGTGCCAGCAGCTTATCCCTAGCGGCTGGGGCCAACGTCCTGACTTTC

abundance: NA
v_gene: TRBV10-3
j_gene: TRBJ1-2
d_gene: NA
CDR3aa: CAISEGPNGGYTF
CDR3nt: TGTGCCATCAGTGAGGGCCCGAACGGTGGCTACACCTTC

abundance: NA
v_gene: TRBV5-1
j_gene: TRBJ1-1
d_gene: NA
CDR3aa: CASTDRSANTEAFF
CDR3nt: TGCGCCAGCACCGACAGGTCGGCGAACACTGAAGCTTTCTTT

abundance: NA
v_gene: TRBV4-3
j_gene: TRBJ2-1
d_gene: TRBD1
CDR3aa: CASSQGPDRQGFNEQFF
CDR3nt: TGCGCCAGCAGCCAAGGGCCGGACAGGCAGGGGTTCAATGAGCAGTTCTTC

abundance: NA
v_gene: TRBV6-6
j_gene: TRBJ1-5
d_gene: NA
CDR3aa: CASSKGNLGQPQHF
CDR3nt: TGTGCCAGCAGCAAAGGGAATCTTGGTCAGCCCCAGCATTTT

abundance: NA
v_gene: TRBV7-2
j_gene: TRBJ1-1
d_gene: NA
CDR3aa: CASSLASRGWAFF
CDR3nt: TGTGCCAGCAGCTTAGCTAGTAGGGGTTGGGCTTTCTTT

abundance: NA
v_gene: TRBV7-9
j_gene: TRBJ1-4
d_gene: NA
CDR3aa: CASSFGGSQREKLFF
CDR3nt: TGTGCCAGCAGCTTCGGGGGGTCCCAGCGGGAAAAACTGTTTTTT

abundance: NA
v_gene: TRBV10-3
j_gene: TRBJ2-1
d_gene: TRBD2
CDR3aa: CATTNRGGNDYNEQFF
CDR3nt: TGTGCCACCACGAACCGCGGGGGAAACGACTACAATGAGCAGTTCTTC

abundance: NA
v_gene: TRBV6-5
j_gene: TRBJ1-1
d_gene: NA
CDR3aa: CASRGLRAGDTEAFF
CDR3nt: TGTGCCAGCAGGGGTCTAAGGGCCGGGGACACTGAAGCTTTCTTT

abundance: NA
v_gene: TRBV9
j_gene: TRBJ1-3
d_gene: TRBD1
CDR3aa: CASSVGPTGAGNTIYF
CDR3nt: TGTGCCAGCAGCGTAGGCCCGACAGGGGCCGGAAACACCATATATTTT

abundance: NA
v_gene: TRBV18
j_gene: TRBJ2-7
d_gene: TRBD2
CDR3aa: CASFATSGSYEQYF
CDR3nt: TGTGCCAGCTTTGCGACTAGCGGGAGCTACGAGCAGTACTTC